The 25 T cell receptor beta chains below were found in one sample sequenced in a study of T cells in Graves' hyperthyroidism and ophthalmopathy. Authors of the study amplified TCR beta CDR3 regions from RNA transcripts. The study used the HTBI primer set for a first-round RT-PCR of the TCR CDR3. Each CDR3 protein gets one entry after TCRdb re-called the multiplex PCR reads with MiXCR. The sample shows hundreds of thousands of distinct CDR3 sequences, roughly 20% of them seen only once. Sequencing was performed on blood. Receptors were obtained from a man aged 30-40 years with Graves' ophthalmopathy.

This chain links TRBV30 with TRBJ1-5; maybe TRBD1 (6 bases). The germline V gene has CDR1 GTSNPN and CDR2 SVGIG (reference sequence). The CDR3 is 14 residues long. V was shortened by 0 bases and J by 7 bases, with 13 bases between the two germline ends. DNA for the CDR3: TGTGCCTGGAGTGTTAAGGGGGAGGGACAGCCCCAGCATTTT. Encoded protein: CAWSVKGEGQPQHF. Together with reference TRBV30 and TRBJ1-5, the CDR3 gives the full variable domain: SQTIHQWPATLVQPVGSPLSLECTVEGTSNPNLYWYRQAAGRGLQLLFYSVGIGQISSEVPQNLSASRPQDRQFILSSKKLLLSDSGFYLCAWSVKGEGQPQHFGDGTRLSIL.

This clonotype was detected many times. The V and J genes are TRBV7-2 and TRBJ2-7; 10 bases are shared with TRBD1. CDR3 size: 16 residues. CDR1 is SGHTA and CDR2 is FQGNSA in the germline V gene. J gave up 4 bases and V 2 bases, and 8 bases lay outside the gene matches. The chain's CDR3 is CASSLSTGGLLYEQYF. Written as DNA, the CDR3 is TGTGCCAGCAGCTTATCGACAGGGGGCCTCCTTTACGAGCAGTACTTC.

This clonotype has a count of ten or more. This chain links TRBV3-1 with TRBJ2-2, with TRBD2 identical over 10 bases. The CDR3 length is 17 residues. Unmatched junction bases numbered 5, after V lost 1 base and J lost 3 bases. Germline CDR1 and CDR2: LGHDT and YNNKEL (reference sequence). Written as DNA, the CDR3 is TGTGCCAGCAGCCAAGTATCAGCGGGAGGGTACACCGGGGAGCTGTTTTTT. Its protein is CASSQVSAGGYTGELFF.

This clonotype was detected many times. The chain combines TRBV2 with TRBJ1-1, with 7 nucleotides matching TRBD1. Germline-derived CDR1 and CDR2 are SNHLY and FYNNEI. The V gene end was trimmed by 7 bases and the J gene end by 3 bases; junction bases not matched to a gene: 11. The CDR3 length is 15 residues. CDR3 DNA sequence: TGTGCCAGCAAACGACGACAGGGATCGGACACTGAAGCTTTCTTT. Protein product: CASKRRQGSDTEAFF. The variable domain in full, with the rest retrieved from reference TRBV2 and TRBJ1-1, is EPEVTQTPSHQVTQMGQEVILRCVPISNHLYFYWYRQILGQKVEFLVSFYNNEISEKSEIFDDQFSVERPDGSNFTLKIRSTKLEDSAMYFCASKRRQGSDTEAFFGQGTRLTVV.

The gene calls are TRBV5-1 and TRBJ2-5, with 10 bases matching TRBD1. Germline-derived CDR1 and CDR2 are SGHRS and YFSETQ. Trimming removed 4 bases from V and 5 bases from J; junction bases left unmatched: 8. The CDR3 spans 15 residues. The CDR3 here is CASSLGTGEHETQYF. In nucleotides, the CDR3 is TGCGCCAGCAGCCTTGGGACAGGGGAGCACGAGACCCAGTACTTC.

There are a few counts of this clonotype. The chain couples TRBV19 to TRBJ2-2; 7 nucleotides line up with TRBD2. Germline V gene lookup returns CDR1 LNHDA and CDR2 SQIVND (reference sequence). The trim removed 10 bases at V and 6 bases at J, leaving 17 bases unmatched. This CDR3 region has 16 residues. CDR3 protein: CATETGGSVGAGELFF. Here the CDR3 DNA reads TGTGCCACCGAAACGGGGGGTAGCGTTGGCGCCGGGGAGCTGTTTTTT.

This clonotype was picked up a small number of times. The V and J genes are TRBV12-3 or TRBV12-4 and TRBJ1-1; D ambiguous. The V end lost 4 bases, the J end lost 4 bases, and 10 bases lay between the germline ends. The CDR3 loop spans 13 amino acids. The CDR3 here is CASSSVSGTEAFF. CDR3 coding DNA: TGTGCCAGCAGTTCGGTTTCCGGCACTGAAGCTTTCTTT.

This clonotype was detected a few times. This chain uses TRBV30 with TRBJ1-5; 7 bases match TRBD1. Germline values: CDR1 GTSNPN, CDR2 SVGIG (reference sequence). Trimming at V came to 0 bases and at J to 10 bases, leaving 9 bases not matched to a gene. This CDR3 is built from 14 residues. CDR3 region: CAWSVDRDGDPQHF. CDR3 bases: TGTGCCTGGAGTGTAGACAGGGATGGCGATCCCCAGCATTTT.

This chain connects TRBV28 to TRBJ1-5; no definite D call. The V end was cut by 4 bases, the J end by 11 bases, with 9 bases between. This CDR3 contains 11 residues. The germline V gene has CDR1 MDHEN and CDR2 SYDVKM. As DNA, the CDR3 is TGTGCCAGCAGTTCCCTTCTGGCCCAGCATTTT. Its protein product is CASSSLLAQHF. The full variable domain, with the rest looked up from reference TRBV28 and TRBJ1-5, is DVKVTQSSRYLVKRTGEKVFLECVQDMDHENMFWYRQDPGLGLRLIYFSYDVKMKEKGDIPEGYSVSREKKERFSLILESASTNQTSMYLCASSSLLAQHFGDGTRLSIL.

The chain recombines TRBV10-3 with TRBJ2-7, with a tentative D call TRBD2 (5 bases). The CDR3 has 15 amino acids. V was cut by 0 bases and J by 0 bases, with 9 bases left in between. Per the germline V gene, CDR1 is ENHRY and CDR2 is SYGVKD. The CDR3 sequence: CAISESSESSYEQYF. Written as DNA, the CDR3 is TGTGCCATCAGTGAGTCTAGCGAGAGCTCCTACGAGCAGTACTTC.

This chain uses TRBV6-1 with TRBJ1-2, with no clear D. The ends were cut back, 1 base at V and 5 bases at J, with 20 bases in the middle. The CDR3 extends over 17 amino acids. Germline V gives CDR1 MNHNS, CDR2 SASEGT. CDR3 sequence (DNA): TGTGCCAGCAGTGAAGTGTCCGGCGTACAGCACGGGTATGGCTACACCTTC. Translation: CASSEVSGVQHGYGYTF.

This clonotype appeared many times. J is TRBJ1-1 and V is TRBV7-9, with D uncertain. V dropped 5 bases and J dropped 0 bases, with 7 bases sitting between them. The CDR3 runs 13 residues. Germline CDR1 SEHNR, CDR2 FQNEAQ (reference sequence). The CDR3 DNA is TGTGCCAGCAGCCCCACACTGAACACTGAAGCTTTCTTT. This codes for CASSPTLNTEAFF. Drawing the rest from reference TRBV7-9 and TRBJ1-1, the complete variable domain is DTGVSQNPRHKITKRGQNVTFRCDPISEHNRLYWYRQTLGQGPEFLTYFQNEAQLEKSRLLSDRFSAERPKGSFSTLEIQRTEQGDSAMYLCASSPTLNTEAFFGQGTRLTVV.

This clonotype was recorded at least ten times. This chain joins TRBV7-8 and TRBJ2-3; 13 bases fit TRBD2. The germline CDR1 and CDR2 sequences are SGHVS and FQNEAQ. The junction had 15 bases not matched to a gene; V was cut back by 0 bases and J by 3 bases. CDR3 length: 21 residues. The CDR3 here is CASSLAPFPTSGRMATDTQYF. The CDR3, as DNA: TGTGCCAGCAGCTTAGCGCCTTTTCCGACTAGCGGGAGGATGGCGACAGATACGCAGTATTTT.

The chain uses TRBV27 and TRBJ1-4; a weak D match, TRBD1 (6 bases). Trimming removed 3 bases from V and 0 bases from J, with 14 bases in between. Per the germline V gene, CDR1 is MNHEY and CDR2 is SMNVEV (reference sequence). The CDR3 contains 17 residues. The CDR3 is CASSLQGHTATNEKLFF. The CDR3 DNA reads TGTGCCAGCAGTTTGCAGGGACATACCGCAACTAATGAAAAACTGTTTTTT.

CDR3: CASTGVLGLNYEQYF. The CDR3 DNA follows: TGTGCCAGCACTGGGGTCTTGGGGCTTAATTACGAGCAGTACTTC. V gene TRBV6-1 combines with J gene TRBJ2-7; perhaps TRBD1 as D (5 bases). The CDR3 length is 15 residues. Germline V CDR1 and CDR2: MNHNS, SASEGT. V was shortened by 7 bases and J by 4 bases, with 20 bases between the two germline ends.

The DNA of the CDR3 is TGTGCCAGCAGTTTGGTCAAGGGGAATTCACCCCTCCACTTT. This encodes CASSLVKGNSPLHF. The chain employs TRBV12-3 or TRBV12-4 and TRBJ1-6, with a possible D match to TRBD1 (5 bases). The CDR3 sequence is 14 residues long. V was trimmed by 3 bases and J by 7 bases, leaving 10 bases between them.

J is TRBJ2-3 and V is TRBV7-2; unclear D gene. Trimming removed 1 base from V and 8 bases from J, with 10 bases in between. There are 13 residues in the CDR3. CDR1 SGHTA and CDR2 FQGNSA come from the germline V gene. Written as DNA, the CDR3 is TGTGCCAGCAGCTTAGTAATGGCCACTACGCAGTATTTT. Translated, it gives CASSLVMATTQYF.

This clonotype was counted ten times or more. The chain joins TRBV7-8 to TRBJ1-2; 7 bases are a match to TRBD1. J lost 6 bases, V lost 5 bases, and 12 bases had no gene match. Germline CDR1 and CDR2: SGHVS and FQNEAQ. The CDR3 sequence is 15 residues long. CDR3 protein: CASSLMTGSENGYTF. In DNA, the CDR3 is TGTGCCAGCAGCCTAATGACAGGGAGTGAAAATGGCTACACCTTC.

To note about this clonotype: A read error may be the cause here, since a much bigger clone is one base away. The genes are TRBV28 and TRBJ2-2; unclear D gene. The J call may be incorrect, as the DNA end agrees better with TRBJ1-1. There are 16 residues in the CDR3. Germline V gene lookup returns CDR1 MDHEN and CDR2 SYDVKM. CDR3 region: CASSFGGRCSQGRAFF. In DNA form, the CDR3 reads TGTGCCAGCAGTTTTGGAGGAAGATGTTCTCAAGGGCGAGCTTTCTTT.

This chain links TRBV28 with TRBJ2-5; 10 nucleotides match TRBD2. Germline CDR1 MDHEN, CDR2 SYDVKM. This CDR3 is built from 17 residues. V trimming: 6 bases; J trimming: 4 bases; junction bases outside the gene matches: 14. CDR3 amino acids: CASRHDWLAGVRETQYF. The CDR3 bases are TGTGCCAGCAGACACGACTGGCTAGCGGGAGTACGAGAGACCCAGTACTTC.

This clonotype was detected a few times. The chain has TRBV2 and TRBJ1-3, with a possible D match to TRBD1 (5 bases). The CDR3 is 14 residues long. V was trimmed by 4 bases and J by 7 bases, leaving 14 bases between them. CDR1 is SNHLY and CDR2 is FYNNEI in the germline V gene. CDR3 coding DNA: TGTGCCAGCAGTGTGTCAGGGATCTCGAACACCATATATTTT. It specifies CASSVSGISNTIYF.

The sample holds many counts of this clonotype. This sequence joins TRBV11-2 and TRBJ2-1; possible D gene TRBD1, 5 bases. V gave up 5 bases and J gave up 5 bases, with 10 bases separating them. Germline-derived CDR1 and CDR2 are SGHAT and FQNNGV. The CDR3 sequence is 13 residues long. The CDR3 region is CASSLGPDNEQFF. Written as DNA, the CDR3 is TGTGCCAGCAGCCTGGGGCCCGACAATGAGCAGTTCTTC. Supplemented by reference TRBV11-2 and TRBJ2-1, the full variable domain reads EAGVAQSPRYKIIEKRQSVAFWCNPISGHATLYWYQQILGQGPKLLIQFQNNGVVDDSQLPKDRFSAERLKGVDSTLKIQPAKLEDSAVYLCASSLGPDNEQFFGPGTRLTVL.

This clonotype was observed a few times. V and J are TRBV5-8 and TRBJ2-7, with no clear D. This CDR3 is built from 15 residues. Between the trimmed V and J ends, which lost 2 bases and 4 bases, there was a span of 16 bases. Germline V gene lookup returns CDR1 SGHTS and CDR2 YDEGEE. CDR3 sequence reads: CASSFTSGKVYEQYF. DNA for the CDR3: TGTGCCAGCAGCTTTACGTCTGGAAAGGTATACGAGCAGTACTTC.

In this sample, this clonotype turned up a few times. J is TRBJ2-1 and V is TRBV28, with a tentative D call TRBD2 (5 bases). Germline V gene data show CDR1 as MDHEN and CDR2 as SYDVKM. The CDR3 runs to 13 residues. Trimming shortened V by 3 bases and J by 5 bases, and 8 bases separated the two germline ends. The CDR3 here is CASSLRANNEQFF. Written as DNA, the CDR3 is TGTGCCAGCAGTTTGAGGGCCAACAATGAGCAGTTCTTC.

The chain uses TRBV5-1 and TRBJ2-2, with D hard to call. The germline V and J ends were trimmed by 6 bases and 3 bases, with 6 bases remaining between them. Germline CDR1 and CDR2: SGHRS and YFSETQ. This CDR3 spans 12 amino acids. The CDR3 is CASNGYTGELFF. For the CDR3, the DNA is TGCGCCAGCAACGGATACACCGGGGAGCTGTTTTTT. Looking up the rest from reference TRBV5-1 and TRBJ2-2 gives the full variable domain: KAGVTQTPRYLIKTRGQQVTLSCSPISGHRSVSWYQQTPGQGLQFLFEYFSETQRNKGNFPGRFSGRQFSNSRSEMNVSTLELGDSALYLCASNGYTGELFFGEGSRLTVL.